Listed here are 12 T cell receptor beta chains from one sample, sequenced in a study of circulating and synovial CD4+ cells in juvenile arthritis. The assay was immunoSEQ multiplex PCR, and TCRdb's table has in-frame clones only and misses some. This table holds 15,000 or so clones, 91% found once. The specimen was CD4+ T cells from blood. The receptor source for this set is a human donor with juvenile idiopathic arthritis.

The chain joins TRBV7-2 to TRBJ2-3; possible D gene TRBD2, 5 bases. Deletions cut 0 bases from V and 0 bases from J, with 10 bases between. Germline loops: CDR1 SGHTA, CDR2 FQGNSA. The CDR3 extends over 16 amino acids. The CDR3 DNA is TGTGCCAGCAGCTTAGCGGGAGTCCACAGCACAGATACGCAGTATTTT. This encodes CASSLAGVHSTDTQYF.

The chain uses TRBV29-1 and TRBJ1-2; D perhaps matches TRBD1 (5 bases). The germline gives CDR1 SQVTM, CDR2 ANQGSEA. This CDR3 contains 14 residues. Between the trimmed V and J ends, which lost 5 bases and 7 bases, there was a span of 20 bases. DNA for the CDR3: TGCAGCGTTCTTCATGGGACTAAAGCTTCTGGCTACACCTTC. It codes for CSVLHGTKASGYTF.

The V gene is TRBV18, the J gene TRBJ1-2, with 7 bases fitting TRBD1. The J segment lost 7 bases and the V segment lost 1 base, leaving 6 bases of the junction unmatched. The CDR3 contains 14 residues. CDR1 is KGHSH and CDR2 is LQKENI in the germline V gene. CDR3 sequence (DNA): TGTGCCAGCTCACCACTAGACAGGGTTGGTGGCTACACCTTC. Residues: CASSPLDRVGGYTF.

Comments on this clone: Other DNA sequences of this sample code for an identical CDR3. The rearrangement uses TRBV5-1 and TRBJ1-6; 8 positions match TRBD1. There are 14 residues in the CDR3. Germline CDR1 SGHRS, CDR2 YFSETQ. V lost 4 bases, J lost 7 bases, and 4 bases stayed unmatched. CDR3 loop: CASSDGTGNSPLHF. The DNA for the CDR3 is TGCGCCAGCAGCGATGGGACAGGAAATTCACCCCTCCACTTT.

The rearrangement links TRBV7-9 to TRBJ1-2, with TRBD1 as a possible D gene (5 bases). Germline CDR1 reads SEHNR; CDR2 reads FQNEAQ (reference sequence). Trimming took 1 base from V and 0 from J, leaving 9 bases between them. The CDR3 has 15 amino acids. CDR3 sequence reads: CASSLDWGANYGYTF. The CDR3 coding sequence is TGTGCCAGCAGCTTAGATTGGGGGGCTAACTATGGCTACACCTTC.

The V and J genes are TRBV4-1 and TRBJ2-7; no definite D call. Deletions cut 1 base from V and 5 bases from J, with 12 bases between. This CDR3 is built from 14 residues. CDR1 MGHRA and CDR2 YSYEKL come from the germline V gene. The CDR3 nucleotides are TGCGCCAGCAGCCAAGTAATCAGAATTCACGAGCAGTACTTC. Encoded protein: CASSQVIRIHEQYF.

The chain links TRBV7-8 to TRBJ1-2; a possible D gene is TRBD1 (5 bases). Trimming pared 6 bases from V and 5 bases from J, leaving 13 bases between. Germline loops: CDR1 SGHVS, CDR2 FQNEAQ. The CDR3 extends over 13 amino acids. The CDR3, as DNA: TGTGCCAGCAGTCCCGGGGGGGGATATGGCTACACCTTC. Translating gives CASSPGGGYGYTF.

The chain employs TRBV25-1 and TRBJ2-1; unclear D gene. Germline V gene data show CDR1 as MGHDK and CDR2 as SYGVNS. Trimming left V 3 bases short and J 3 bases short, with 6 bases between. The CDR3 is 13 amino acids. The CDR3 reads CASSEGDYNEQFF. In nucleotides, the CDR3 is TGTGCCAGCAGTGAGGGCGACTACAATGAGCAGTTCTTC. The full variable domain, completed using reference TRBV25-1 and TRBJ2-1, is EADIYQTPRYLVIGTGKKITLECSQTMGHDKMYWYQQDPGMELHLIHYSYGVNSTEKGDLSSESTVSRIRTEHFPLTLESARPSHTSQYLCASSEGDYNEQFFGPGTRLTVL.

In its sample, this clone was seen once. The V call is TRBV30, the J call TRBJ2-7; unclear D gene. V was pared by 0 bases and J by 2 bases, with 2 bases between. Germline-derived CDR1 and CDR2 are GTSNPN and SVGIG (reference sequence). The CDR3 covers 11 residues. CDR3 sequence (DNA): TGTGCCTGGAGTGTCGCCTACGAGCAGTACTTC. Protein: CAWSVAYEQYF.

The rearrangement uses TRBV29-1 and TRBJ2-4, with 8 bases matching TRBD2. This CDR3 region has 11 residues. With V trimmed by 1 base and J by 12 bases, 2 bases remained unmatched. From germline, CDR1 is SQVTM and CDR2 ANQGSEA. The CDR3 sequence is CSVEVGTSQYF. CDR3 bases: TGCAGCGTTGAAGTGGGGACTAGTCAGTACTTC.

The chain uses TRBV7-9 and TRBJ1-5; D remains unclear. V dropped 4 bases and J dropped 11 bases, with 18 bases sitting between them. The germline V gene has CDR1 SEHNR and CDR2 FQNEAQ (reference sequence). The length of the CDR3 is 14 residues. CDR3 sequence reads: CASSSSGPRGTQHF. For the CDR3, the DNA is TGTGCCAGCAGCTCTAGCGGGCCGCGGGGAACCCAGCATTTT.

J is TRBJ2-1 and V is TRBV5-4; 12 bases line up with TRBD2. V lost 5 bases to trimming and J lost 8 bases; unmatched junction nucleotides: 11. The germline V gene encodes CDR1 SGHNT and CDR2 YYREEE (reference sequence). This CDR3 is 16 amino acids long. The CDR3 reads CASRSTSGGLSDEQFF. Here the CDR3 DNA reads TGTGCCAGCAGGTCGACTAGCGGGGGTCTGAGCGATGAGCAGTTCTTC.